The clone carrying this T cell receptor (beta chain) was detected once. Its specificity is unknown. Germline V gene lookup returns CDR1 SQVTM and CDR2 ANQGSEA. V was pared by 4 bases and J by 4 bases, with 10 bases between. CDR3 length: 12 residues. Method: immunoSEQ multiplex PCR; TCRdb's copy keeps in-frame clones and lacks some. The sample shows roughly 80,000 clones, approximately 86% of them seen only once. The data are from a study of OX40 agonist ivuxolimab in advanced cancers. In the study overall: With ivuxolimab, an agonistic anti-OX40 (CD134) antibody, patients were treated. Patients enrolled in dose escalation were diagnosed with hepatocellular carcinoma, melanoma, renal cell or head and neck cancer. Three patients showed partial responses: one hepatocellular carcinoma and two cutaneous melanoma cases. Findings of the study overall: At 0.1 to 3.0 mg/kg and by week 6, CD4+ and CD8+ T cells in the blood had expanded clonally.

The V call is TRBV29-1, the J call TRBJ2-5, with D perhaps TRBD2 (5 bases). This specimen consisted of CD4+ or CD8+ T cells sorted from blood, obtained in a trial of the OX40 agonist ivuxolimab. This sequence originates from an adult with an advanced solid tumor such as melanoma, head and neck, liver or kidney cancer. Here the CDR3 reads CSVGTGRETQYF. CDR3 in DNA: TGCAGCGTTGGGACGGGGAGAGAGACCCAGTACTTC.